This T cell receptor beta chain was identified during a study of human T cells and chemical hapten exposure. The time point here: pre-sensitization, week 0. This sample's treatment: therapeutic diphenylcyclopropenone sensitization with weekly scalp DPC. A note on this clonotype: Mismatch with germline at one junction end may stem from a read error.

The CDR3 extends over 13 amino acids. Germline assignment: CDR1 DFQATT and CDR2 SNEGSKA (reference sequence). TCRdb re-called the RACE reads through MiXCR, storing one row per CDR3 protein. The table includes over 300,000 distinct CDR3 sequences, more than 4.5% detected once. Sequences were derived from whole blood, sampled in connection with sensitization to the hapten diphenylcyclopropenone (DPC). The chain has TRBV20-1 and TRBJ2-1, with 7 bases that match TRBD2. This receptor was obtained from a woman aged 45-65 years with alopecia areata. Some clones in this sample may be carry-over from other donors' samples. CDR3 sequence: CSARPEGGGRWLF. The CDR3 DNA sequence: TGCAGTGCTAGACCCGAGGGCGGGGGACGGTGGCTCTTC.